This paragraph covers one T cell receptor (beta chain) sequence. Antigen specificity is unknown. Assay used: immunoSEQ multiplex PCR; TCRdb lists only in-frame clones, some missing. The table lists some 41,000 clones, 76% of them singletons. Germline lookup yields CDR1 KGHSH and CDR2 LQKENI. The CDR3 covers 16 residues. V lost 4 bases to trimming and J lost 0 bases; unmatched junction nucleotides: 5. This record comes from a study of PD-1 blockade in classical Hodgkin lymphoma. General study results and limits: Exclusion was the outcome for patients who began nivolumab under 1 year after ASCT.

Each and every patient relapsed after autologous stem cell transplantation, and patients got differing brentuximab vedotin exposure. The specimen comprised peripheral blood mononuclear cells (PBMCs), sampled at baseline. This clonotype was sampled from a human donor with classical Hodgkin lymphoma. The chain is built from TRBV18 and TRBJ1-2; 10 nucleotides align to TRBD1. In nucleotides, the CDR3 is TGTGCCAGCTCACTGGGACAGGGGCGTTCTAACTATGGCTACACCTTC. It translates to CASSLGQGRSNYGYTF.